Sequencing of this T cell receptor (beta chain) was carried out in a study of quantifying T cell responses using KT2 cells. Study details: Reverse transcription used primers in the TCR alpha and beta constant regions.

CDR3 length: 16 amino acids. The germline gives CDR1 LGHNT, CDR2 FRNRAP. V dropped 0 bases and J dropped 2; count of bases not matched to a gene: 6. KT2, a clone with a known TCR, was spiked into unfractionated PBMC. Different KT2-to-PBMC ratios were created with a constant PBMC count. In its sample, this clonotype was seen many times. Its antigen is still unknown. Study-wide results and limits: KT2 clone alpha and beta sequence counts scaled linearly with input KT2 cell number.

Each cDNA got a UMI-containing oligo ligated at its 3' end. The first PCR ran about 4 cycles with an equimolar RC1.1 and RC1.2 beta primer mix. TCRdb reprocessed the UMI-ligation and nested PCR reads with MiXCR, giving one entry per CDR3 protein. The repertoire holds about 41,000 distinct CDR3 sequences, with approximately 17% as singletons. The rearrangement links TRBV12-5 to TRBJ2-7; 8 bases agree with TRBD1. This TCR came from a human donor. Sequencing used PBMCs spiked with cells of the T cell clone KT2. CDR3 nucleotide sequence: TGTGCTAGTGGTTTGGTTTTGACAGGGGCCGCCTACGAGCAGTACTTC. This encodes CASGLVLTGAAYEQYF. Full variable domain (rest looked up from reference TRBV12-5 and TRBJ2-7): DARVTQTPRHKVTEMGQEVTMRCQPILGHNTVFWYRQTMMQGLELLAYFRNRAPLDDSGMPKDRFSAEMPDATLATLKIQPSEPRDSAVYFCASGLVLTGAAYEQYFGPGTRLTVT.